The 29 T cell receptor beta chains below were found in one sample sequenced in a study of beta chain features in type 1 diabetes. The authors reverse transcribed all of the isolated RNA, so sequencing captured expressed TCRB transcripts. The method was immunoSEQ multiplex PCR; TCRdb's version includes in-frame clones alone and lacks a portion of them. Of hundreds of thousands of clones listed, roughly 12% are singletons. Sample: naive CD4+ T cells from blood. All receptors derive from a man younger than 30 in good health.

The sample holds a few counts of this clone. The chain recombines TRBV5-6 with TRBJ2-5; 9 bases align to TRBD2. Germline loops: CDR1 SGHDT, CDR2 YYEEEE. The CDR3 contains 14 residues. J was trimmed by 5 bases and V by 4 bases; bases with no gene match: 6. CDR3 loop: CASSVAGGMETQYF. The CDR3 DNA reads TGTGCCAGCAGCGTGGCGGGGGGGATGGAGACCCAGTACTTC.

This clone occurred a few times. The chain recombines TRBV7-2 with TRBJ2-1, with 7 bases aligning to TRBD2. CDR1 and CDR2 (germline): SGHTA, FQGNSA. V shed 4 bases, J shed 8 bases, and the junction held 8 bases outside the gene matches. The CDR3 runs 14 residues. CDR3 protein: CASSSGTGGHEQFF. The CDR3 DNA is TGTGCCAGCAGCTCTGGGACGGGAGGTCATGAGCAGTTCTTC. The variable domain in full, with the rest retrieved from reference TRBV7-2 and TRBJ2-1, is GAGVSQSPSNKVTEKGKDVELRCDPISGHTALYWYRQSLGQGLEFLIYFQGNSAPDKSGLPSDRFSAERTGGSVSTLTIQRTQQEDSAVYLCASSSGTGGHEQFFGPGTRLTVL.

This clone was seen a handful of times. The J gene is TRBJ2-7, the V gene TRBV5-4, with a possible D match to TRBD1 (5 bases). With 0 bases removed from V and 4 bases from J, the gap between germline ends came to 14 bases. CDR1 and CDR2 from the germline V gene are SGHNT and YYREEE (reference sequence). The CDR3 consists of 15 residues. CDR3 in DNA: TGTGCCAGCAGCTTGGGTTCAGGGTGGCTATACGAGCAGTACTTC. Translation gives CASSLGSGWLYEQYF.

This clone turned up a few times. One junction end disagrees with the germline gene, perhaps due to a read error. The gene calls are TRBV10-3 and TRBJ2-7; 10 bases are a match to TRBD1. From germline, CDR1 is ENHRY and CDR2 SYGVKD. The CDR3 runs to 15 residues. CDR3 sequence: CAISESTGTGAEQYF. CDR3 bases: TGTGCCATCAGCGAGTCTACCGGGACAGGGGCCGAGCAGTACTTC.

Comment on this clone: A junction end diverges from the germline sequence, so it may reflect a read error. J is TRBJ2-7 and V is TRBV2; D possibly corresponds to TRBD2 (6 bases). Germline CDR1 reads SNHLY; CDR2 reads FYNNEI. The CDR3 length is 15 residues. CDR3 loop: CASREGTFLSYEQYF. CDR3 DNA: TGTGCCAGCAGGGAAGGGACTTTTTTATCCTACGAGCAGTACTTC.

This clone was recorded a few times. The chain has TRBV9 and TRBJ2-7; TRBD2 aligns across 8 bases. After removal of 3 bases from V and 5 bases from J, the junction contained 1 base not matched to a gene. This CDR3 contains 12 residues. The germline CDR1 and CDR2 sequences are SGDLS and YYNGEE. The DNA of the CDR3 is TGTGCCAGCAGCGCGGGGGGGCACGAGCAGTACTTC. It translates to CASSAGGHEQYF.

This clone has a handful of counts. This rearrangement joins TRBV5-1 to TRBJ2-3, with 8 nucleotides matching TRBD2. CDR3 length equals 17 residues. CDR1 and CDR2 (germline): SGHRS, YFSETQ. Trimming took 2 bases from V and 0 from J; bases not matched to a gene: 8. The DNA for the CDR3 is TGCGCCAGCAGCTTTTCCGGGACTAGTAAAAGCACAGATACGCAGTATTTT. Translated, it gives CASSFSGTSKSTDTQYF.

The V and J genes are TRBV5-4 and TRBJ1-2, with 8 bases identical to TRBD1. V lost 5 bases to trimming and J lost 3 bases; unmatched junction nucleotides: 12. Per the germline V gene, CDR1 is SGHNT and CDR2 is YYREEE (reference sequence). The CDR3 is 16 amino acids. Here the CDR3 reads CASSFPRGRLDYGYTF. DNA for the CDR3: TGTGCCAGCAGTTTCCCCAGGGGGCGCCTTGACTATGGCTACACCTTC.

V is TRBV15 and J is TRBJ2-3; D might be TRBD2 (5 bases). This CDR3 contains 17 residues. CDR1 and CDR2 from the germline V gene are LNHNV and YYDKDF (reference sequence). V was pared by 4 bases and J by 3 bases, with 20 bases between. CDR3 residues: CATSTYRASRRTDTQYF. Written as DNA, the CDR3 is TGTGCCACCAGCACCTACCGGGCCTCTAGGAGGACAGATACGCAGTATTTT. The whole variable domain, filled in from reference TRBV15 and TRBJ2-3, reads DAMVIQNPRYQVTQFGKPVTLSCSQTLNHNVMYWYQQKSSQAPKLLFHYYDKDFNNEADTPDNFQSRRPNTSFCFLDIRSPGLGDTAMYLCATSTYRASRRTDTQYFGPGTRLTVL.

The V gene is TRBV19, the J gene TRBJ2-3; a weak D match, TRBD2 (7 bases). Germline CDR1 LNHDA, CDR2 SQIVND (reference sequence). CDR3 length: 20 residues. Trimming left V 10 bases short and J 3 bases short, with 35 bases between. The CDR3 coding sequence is TGTGCCAACCTACCACCGATCGGGGGGCCCTCGGGGCCTCGGACAGATACGCAGTATTTT. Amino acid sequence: CANLPPIGGPSGPRTDTQYF.

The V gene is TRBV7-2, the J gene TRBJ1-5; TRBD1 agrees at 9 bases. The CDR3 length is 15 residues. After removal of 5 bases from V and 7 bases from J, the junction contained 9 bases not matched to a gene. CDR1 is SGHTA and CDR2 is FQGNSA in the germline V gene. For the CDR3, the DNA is TGTGCCAGCAGCGAACAGGGGGCCTTTATACAGCCCCAGCATTTT. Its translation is CASSEQGAFIQPQHF.

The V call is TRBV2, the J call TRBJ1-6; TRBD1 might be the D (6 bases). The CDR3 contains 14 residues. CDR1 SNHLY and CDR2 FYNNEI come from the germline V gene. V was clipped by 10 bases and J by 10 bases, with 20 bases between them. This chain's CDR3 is CAIRTVSSDSPLHF. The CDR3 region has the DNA TGTGCCATTCGGACAGTCTCTTCGGACTCACCCCTCCACTTT.

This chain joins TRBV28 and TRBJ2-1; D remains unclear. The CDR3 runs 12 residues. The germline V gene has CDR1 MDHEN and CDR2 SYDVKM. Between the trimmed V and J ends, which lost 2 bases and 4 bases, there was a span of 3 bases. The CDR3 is CASSLRYNEQFF. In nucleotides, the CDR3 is TGTGCCAGCAGTTTACGGTACAATGAGCAGTTCTTC.

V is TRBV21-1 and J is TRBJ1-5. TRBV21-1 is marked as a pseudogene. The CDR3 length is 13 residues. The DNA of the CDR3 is TGTGCCAGCAGCAAGACGGGAAATCAGCCCCAGCATTTT. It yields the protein CASSKTGNQPQHF.

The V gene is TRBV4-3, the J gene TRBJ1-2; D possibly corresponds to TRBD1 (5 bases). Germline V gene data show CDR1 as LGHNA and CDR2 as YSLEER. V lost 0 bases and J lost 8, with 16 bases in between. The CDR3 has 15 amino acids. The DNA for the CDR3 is TGCGCCAGCAGCCAAGAGGAGGGGTCCGCCGGGGGCTACACCTTC. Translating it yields CASSQEEGSAGGYTF.

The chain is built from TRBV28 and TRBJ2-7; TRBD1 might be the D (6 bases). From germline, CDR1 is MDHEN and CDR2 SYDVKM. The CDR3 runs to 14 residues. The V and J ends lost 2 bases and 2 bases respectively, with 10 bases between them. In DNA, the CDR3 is TGTGCCAGCAGTTTAGGACAGCGAACCTACGAGCAGTACTTC. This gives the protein CASSLGQRTYEQYF.

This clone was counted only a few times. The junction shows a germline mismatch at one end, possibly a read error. The CDR3 sequence: CASSLVQGVPLHF. DNA of the CDR3: TGTGCCAGCAGCTTAGTCCAGGGGGTCCCCCTGCACTTT. The chain employs TRBV7-9 and TRBJ1-6, with 7 bases identical to TRBD1. The CDR3 length is 13 residues. Germline lookup yields CDR1 SEHNR and CDR2 FQNEAQ (reference sequence).

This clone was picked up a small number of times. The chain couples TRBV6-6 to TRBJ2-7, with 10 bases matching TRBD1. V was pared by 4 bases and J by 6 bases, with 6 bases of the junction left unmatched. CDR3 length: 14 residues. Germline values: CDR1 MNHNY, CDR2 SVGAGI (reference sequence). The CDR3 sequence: CASSLGTGVGEQYF. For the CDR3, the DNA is TGTGCCAGCAGTTTAGGGACAGGGGTTGGCGAGCAGTACTTC.

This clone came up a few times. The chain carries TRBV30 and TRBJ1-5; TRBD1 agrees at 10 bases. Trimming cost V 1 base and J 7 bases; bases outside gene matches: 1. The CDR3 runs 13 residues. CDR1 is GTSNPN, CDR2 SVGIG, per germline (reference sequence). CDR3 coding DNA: TGTGCCTGGAGTGGGGACAGGGGACAGCCCCAGCATTTT. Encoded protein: CAWSGDRGQPQHF.

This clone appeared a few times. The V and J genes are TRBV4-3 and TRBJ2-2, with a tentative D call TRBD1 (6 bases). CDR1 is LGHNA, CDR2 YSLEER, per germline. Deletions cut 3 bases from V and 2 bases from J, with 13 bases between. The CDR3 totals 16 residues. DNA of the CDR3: TGCGCCAGCAGCCAGCGAATACAGGGAAACACCGGGGAGCTGTTTTTT. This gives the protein CASSQRIQGNTGELFF.

The CDR3, as DNA: TGTGCCAGCAGCCGAACAGGGGGCGCTTGGGGCTACACCTTC. Amino acid sequence: CASSRTGGAWGYTF. This rearrangement joins TRBV27 to TRBJ1-2; TRBD1 matches at 9 bases. The CDR3 contains 14 residues. In germline, CDR1 is MNHEY, CDR2 SMNVEV (reference sequence). With 6 bases clipped from V and 8 bases from J, the junction kept 10 bases outside the gene matches.

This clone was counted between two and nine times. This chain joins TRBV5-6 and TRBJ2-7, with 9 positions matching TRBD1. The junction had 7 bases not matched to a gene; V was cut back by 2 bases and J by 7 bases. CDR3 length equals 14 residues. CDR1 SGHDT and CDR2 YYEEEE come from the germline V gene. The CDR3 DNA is TGTGCCAGCAGCTTCGGGACAGGGTTCGGAGAGCAGTACTTC. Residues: CASSFGTGFGEQYF.

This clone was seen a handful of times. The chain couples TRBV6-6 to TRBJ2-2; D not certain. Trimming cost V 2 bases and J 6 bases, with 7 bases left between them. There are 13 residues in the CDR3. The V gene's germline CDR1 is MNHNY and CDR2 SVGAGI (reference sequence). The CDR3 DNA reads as TGTGCCAGCAGTTACGCAGAATCCGGGGAGCTGTTTTTT. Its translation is CASSYAESGELFF.

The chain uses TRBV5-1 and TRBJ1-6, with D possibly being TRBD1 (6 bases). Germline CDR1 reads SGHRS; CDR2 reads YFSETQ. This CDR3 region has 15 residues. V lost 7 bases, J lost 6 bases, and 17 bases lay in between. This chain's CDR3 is CASSRAEQGNSPLHF. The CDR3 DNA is TGCGCCAGCTCTCGCGCGGAACAGGGTAATTCACCCCTCCACTTT.

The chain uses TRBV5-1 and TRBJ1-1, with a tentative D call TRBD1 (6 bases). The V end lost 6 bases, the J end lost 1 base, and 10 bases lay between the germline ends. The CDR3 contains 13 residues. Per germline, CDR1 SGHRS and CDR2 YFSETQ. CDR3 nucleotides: TGCGCCAGCACCGGACAGACGAACACTGAAGCTTTCTTT. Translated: CASTGQTNTEAFF.

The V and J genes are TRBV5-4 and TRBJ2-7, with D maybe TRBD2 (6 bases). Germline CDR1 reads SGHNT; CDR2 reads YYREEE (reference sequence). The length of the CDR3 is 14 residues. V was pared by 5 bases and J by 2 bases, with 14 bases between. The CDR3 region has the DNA TGTGCCAGCAGGAAATTGGGAGGAGCCTACGAGCAGTACTTC. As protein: CASRKLGGAYEQYF.

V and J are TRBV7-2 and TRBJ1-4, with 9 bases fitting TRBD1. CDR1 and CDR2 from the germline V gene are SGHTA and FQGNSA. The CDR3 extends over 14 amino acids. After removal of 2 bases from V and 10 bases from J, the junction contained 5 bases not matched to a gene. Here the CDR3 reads CASSLTRQGVKLFF. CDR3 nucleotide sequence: TGTGCCAGCAGCTTAACGAGACAGGGGGTAAAACTGTTTTTT.

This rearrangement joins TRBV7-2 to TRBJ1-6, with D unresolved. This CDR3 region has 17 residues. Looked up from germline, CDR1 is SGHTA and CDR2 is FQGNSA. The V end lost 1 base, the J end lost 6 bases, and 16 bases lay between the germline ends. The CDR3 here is CASSLDLVGSRNSPLHF. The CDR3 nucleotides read TGTGCCAGCAGCTTAGATTTGGTCGGGTCTCGTAATTCACCCCTCCACTTT. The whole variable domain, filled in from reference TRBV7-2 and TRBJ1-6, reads GAGVSQSPSNKVTEKGKDVELRCDPISGHTALYWYRQSLGQGLEFLIYFQGNSAPDKSGLPSDRFSAERTGGSVSTLTIQRTQQEDSAVYLCASSLDLVGSRNSPLHFGNGTRLTVT.

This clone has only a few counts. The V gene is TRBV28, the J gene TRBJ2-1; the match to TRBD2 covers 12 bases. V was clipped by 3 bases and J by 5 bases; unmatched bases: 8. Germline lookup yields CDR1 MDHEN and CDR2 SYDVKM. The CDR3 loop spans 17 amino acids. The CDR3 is CASSLAPTSGSHNEQFF. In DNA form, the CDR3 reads TGTGCCAGCAGTTTGGCCCCGACTAGCGGGAGCCACAATGAGCAGTTCTTC.